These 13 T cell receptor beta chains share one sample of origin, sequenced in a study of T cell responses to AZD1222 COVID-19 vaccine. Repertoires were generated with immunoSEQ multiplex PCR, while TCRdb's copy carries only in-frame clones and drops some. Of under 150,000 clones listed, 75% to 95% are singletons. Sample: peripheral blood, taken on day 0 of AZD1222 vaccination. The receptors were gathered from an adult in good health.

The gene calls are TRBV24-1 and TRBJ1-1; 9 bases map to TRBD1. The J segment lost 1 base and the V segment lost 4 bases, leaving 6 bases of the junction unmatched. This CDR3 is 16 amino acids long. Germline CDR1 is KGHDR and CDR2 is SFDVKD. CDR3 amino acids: CATSERTGVGNTEAFF. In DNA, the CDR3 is TGTGCCACCAGTGAACGGACAGGGGTGGGGAACACTGAAGCTTTCTTT.

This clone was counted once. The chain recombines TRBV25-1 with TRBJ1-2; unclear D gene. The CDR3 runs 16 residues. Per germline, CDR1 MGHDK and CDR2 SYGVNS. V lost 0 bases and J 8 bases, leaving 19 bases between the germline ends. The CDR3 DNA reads TGTGCCAGCAGTGAATATAAAAGCAGGAGTGCGGACGGCTACACCTTC. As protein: CASSEYKSRSADGYTF.

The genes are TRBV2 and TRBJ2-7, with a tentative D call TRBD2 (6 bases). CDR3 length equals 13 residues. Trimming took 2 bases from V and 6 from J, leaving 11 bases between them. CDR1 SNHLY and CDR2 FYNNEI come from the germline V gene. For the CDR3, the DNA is TGTGCCAGCAGTGAATTTGTGGAGGGCGAGCAGTACTTC. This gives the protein CASSEFVEGEQYF.

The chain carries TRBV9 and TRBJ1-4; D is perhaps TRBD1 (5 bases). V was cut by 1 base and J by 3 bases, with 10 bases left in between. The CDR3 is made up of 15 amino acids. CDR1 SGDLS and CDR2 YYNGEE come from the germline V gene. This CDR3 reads CASSVQGVPNEKLFF. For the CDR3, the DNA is TGTGCCAGCAGCGTACAAGGGGTCCCTAATGAAAAACTGTTTTTT.

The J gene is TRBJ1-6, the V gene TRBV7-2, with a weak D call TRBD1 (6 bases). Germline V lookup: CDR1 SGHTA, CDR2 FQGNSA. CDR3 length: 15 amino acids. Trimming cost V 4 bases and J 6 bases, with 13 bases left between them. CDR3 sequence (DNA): TGTGCCAGCAGCTCGGGACATCGGCTTAATTCACCCCTCCACTTT. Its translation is CASSSGHRLNSPLHF.

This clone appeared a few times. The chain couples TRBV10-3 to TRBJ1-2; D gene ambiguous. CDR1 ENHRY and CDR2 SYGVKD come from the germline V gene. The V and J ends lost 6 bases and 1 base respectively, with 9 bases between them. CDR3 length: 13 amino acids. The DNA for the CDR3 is TGTGCCATCAGGGGAGAAAGTAACTATGGCTACACCTTC. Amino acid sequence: CAIRGESNYGYTF.

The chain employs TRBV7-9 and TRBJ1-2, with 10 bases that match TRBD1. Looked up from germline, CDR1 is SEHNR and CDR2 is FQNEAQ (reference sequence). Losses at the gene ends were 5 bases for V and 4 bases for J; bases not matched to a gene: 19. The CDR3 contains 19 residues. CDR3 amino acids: CASSPIPRTGTGDTYGYTF. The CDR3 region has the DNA TGTGCCAGCAGCCCGATTCCCCGAACCGGGACAGGGGATACCTATGGCTACACCTTC.

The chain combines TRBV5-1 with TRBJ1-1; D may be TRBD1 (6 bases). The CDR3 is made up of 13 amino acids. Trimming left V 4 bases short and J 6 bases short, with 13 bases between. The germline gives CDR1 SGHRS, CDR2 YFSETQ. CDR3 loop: CASSLDSTPEAFF. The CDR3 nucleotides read TGCGCCAGCAGCCTGGACAGTACCCCTGAAGCTTTCTTT. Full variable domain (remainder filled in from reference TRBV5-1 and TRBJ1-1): KAGVTQTPRYLIKTRGQQVTLSCSPISGHRSVSWYQQTPGQGLQFLFEYFSETQRNKGNFPGRFSGRQFSNSRSEMNVSTLELGDSALYLCASSLDSTPEAFFGQGTRLTVV.

CDR3 DNA: TGTGCCAGCAGCCAAGATCGCCCCGACTCACAGGGGAGCTCCTACAATGAGCAGTTCTTC. This codes for CASSQDRPDSQGSSYNEQFF. This chain connects TRBV14 to TRBJ2-1, with 7 bases fitting TRBD1. The junction had 14 bases not matched to a gene; V was cut back by 0 bases and J by 0 bases. The CDR3 loop spans 20 amino acids. Germline loops: CDR1 SGHDN, CDR2 FVKESK.

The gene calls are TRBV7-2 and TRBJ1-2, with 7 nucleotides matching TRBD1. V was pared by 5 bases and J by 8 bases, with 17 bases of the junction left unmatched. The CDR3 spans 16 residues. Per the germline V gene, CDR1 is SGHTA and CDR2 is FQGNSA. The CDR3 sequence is CASSPRDGTVSRGYTF. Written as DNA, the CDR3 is TGTGCCAGCAGCCCAAGGGATGGGACAGTATCTCGCGGCTACACCTTC.

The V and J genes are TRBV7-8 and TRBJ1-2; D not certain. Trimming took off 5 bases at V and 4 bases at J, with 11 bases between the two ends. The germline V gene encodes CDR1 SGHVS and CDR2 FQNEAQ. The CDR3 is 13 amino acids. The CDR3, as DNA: TGTGCCAGCAGCACCGGGATGAGCTATGGCTACACCTTC. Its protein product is CASSTGMSYGYTF.

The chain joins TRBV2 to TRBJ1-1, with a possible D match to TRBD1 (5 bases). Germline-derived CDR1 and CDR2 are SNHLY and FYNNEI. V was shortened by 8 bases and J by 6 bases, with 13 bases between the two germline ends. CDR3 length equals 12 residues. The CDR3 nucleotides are TGTGCCAGCGGGGCCCGCTCCGCTGAAGCTTTCTTT. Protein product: CASGARSAEAFF. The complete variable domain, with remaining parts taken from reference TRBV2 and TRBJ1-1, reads EPEVTQTPSHQVTQMGQEVILRCVPISNHLYFYWYRQILGQKVEFLVSFYNNEISEKSEIFDDQFSVERPDGSNFTLKIRSTKLEDSAMYFCASGARSAEAFFGQGTRLTVV.

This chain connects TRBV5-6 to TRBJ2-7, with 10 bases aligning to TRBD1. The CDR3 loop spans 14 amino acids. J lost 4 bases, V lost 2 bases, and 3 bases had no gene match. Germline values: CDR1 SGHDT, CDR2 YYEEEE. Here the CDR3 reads CASSFGTGVYEQYF. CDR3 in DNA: TGTGCCAGCAGCTTCGGGACAGGGGTTTACGAGCAGTACTTC.